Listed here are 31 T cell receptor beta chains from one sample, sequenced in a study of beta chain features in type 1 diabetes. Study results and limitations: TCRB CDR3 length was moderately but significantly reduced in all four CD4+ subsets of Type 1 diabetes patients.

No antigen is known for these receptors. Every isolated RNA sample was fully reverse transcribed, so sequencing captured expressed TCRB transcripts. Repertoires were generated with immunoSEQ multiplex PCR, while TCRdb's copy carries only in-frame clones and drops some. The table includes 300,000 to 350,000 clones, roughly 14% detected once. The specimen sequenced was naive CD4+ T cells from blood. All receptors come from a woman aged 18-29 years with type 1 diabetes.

The CDR3 DNA sequence: TGTGCCAGCAGTGGGGGGACAGTCCTTGGGGACACTGAAGCTTTCTTT. Protein product: CASSGGTVLGDTEAFF. The V gene is TRBV28, the J gene TRBJ1-1; 7 bases line up with TRBD1. This CDR3 spans 16 amino acids. Trimming cost V 5 bases and J 3 bases; bases outside gene matches: 12. Germline-derived CDR1 and CDR2 are MDHEN and SYDVKM.

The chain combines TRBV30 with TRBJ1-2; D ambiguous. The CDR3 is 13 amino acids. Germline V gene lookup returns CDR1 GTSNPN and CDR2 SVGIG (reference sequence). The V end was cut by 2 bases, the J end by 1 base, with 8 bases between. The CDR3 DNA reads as TGTGCCTGGAGTCCAGGAAATAACTATGGCTACACCTTC. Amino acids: CAWSPGNNYGYTF.

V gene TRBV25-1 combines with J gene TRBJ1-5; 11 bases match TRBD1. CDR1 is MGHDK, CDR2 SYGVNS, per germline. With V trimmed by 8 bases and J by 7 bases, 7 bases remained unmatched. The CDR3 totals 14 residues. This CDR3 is CASSGQGAWQPQHF. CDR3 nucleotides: TGTGCCAGCTCCGGACAGGGGGCTTGGCAGCCCCAGCATTTT.

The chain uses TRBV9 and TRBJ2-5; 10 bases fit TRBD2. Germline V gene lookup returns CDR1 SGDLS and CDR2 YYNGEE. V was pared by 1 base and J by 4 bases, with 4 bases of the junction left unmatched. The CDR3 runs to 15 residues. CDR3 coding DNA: TGTGCCAGCAGCGTACTAGCGGGAGTTGTAGAGACCCAGTACTTC. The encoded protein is CASSVLAGVVETQYF. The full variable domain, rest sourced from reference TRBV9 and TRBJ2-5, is DSGVTQTPKHLITATGQRVTLRCSPRSGDLSVYWYQQSLDQGLQFLIQYYNGEERAKGNILERFSAQQFPDLHSELNLSSLELGDSALYFCASSVLAGVVETQYFGPGTRLLVL.

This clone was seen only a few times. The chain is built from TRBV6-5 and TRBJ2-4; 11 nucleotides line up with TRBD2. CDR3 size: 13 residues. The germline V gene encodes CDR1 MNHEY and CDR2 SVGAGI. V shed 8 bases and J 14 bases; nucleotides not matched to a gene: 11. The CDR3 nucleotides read TGTGCCAGCGGGGCTAGCGGGAGGATTGGGGAGTACTTC. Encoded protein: CASGASGRIGEYF.

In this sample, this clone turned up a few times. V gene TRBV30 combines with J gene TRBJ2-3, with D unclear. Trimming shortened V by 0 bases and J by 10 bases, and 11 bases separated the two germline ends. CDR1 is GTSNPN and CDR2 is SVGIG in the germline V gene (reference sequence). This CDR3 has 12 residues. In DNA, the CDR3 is TGTGCCTGGAGTGTTCTCGAGCGATCGCAGTATTTT. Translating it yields CAWSVLERSQYF. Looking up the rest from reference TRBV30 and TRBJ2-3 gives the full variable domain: SQTIHQWPATLVQPVGSPLSLECTVEGTSNPNLYWYRQAAGRGLQLLFYSVGIGQISSEVPQNLSASRPQDRQFILSSKKLLLSDSGFYLCAWSVLERSQYFGPGTRLTVL.

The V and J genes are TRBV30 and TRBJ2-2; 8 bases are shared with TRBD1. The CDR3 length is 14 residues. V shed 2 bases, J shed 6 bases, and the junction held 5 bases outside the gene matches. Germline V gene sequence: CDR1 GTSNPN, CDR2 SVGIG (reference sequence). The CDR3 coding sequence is TGTGCCTGGAGTTTCTCGACAGGGGCCGGGGAGCTGTTTTTT. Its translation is CAWSFSTGAGELFF.

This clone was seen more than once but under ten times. The CDR3 sequence is CAWTPGQGVFGVNTGELFF. CDR3 nucleotide sequence: TGTGCCTGGACACCGGGACAGGGGGTTTTTGGAGTAAACACCGGGGAGCTGTTTTTT. The rearrangement uses TRBV30 and TRBJ2-2; 11 bases line up with TRBD1. This CDR3 is built from 19 residues. Germline CDR1 reads GTSNPN; CDR2 reads SVGIG (reference sequence). J was trimmed by 2 bases and V by 4 bases; bases with no gene match: 15.

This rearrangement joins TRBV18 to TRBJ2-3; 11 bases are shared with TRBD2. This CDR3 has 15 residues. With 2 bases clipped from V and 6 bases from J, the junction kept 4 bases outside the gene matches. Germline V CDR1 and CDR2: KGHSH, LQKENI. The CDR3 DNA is TGTGCCAGCTCACCAGCACTAGCGGGAGTTGATACGCAGTATTTT. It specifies CASSPALAGVDTQYF.

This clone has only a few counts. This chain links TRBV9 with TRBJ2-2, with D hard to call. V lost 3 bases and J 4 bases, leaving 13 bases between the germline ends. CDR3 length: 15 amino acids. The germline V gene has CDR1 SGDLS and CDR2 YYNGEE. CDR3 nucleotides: TGTGCCAGCAGCGAGTGGCTTATCCCCACCGGGGAGCTGTTTTTT. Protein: CASSEWLIPTGELFF.

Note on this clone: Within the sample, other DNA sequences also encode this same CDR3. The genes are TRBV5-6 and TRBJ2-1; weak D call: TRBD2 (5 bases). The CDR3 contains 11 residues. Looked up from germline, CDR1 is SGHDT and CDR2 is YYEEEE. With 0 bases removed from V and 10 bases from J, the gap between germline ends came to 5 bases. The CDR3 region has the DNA TGTGCCAGCAGCTTGGCGGGGGAGCAGTTCTTC. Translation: CASSLAGEQFF.

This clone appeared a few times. The CDR3: CASSQQLGTSQETQYF. The CDR3 DNA follows: TGCGCCAGCAGCCAACAACTAGGGACAAGCCAAGAGACCCAGTACTTC. The chain combines TRBV4-1 with TRBJ2-5, with D possibly matching TRBD1 (6 bases). Germline V gene lookup returns CDR1 MGHRA and CDR2 YSYEKL. This CDR3 comprises 16 residues. Trimming removed 2 bases at V and 1 base at J, with 14 bases between.

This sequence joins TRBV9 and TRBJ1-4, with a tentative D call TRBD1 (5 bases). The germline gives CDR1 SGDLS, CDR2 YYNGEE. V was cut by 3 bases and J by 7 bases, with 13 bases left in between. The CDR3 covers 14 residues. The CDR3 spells CASSAPGGGEKLFF. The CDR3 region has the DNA TGTGCCAGCAGCGCCCCCGGGGGAGGTGAAAAACTGTTTTTT.

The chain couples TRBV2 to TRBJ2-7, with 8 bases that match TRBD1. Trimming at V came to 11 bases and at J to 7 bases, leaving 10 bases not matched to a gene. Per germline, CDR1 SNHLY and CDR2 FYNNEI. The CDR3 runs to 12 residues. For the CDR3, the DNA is TGTGCCGGGGGACAGGCTGGGAGGGAGCAGTACTTC. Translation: CAGGQAGREQYF.

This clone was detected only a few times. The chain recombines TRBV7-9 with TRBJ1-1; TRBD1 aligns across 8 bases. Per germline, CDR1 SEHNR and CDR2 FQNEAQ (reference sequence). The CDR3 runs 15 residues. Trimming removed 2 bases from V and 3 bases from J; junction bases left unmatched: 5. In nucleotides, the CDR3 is TGTGCCAGCAGCTTATCAGGGGGCAGCTACACTGAAGCTTTCTTT. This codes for CASSLSGGSYTEAFF.

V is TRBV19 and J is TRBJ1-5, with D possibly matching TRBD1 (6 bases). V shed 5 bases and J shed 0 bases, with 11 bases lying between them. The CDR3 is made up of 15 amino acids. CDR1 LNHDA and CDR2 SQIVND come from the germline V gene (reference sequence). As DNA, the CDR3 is TGTGCCAGTAGTCCCAGGGGATCTAGCAATCAGCCCCAGCATTTT. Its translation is CASSPRGSSNQPQHF.

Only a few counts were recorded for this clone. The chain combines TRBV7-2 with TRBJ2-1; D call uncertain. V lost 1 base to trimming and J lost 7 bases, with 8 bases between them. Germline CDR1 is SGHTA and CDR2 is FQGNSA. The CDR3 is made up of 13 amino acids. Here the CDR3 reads CASSLVLVNEQFF. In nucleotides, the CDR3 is TGTGCCAGCAGCTTAGTACTCGTGAATGAGCAGTTCTTC.

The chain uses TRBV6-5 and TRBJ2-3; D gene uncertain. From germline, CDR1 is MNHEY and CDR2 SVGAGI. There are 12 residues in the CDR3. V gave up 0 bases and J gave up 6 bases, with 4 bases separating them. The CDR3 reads CASSYSGDTQYF. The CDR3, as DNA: TGTGCCAGCAGTTACTCTGGCGATACGCAGTATTTT.

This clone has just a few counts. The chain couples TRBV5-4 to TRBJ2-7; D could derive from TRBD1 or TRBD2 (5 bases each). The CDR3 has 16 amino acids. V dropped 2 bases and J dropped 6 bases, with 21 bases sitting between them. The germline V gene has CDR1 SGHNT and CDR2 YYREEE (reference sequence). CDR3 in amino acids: CASSFGGVFYGGEQYV. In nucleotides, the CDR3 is TGTGCCAGCAGCTTCGGTGGGGTTTTTTATGGGGGCGAGCAGTACGTC.

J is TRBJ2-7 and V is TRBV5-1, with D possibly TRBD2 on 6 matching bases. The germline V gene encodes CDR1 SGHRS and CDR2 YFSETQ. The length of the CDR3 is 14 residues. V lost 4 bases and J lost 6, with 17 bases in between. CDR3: CASSPTGTPGEQYV. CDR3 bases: TGCGCCAGCAGCCCCACCGGGACTCCAGGCGAGCAGTACGTC.

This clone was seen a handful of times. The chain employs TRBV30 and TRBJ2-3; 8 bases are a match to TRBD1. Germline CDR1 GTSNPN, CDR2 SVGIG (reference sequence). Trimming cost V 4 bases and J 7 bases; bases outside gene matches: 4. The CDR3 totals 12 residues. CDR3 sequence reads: CAWTGGLNTQYF. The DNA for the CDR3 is TGTGCCTGGACAGGGGGCTTGAATACGCAGTATTTT.

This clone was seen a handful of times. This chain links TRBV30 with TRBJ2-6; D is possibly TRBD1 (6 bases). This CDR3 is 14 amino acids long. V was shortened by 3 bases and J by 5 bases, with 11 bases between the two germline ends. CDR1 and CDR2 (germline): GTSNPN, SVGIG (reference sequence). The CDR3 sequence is CAWSDTGWANVLTF. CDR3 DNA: TGTGCCTGGAGCGATACAGGGTGGGCCAACGTCCTGACTTTC.

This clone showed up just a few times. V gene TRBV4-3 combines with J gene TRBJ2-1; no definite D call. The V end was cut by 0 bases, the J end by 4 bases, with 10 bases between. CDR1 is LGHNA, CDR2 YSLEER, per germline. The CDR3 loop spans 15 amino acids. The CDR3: CASSQDRGGYNEQFF. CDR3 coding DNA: TGCGCCAGCAGCCAAGACCGTGGCGGTTACAATGAGCAGTTCTTC.

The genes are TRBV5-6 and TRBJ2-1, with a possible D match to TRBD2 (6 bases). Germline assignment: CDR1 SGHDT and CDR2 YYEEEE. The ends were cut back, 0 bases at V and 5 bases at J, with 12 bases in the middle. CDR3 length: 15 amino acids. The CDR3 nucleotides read TGTGCCAGCAGCTTGGTCGGGAGCGGCAACAATGAGCAGTTCTTC. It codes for CASSLVGSGNNEQFF.

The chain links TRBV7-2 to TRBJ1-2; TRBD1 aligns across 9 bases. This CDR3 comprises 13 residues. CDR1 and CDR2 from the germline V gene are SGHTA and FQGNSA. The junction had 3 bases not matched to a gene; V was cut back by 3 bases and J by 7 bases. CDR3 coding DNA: TGTGCCAGCAGCTTCACAGGGGGCGGTGGCTACACCTTC. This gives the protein CASSFTGGGGYTF.

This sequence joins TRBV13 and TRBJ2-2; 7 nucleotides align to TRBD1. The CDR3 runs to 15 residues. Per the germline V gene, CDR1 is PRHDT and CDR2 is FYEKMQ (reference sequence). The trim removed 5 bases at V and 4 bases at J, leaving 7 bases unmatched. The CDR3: CASSQGERFTGELFF. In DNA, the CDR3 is TGTGCCAGCAGCCAGGGGGAACGGTTCACCGGGGAGCTGTTTTTT.

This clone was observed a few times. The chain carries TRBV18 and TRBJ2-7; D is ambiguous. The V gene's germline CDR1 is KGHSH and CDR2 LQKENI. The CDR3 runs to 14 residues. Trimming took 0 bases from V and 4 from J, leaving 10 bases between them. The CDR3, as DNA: TGTGCCAGCTCACCACCGAACACGGGTTACGAGCAGTACTTC. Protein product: CASSPPNTGYEQYF.

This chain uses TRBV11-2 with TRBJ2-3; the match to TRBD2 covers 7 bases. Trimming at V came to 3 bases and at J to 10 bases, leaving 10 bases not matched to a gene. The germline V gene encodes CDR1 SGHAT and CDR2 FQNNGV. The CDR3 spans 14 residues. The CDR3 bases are TGTGCCAGCAGCTTCGGACTAGTACCCGCTCCGCAGTATTTT. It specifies CASSFGLVPAPQYF.

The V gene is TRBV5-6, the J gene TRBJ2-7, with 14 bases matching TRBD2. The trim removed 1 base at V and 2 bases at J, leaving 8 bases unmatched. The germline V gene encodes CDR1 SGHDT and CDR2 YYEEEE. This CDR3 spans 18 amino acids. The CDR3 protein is CASSLRLGLAGVPYEQYV. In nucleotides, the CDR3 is TGTGCCAGCAGCTTGCGTTTGGGACTAGCGGGAGTCCCCTACGAGCAGTACGTC.

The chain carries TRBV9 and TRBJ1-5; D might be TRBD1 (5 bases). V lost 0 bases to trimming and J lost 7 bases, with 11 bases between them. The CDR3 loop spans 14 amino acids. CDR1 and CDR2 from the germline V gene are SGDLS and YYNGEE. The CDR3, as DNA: TGTGCCAGCAGCGTAGCGGAAGGGGCCCAGCCCCAGCATTTT. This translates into CASSVAEGAQPQHF.

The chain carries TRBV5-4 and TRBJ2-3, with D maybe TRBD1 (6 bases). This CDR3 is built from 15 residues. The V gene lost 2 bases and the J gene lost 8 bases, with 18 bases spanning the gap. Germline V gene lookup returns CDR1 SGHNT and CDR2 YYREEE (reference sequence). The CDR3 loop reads CASSFAGVRIGTQYF. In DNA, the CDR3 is TGTGCCAGCAGCTTCGCAGGGGTCCGGATAGGTACGCAGTATTTT.